This paragraph reports one T cell receptor (beta chain). Its antigen is unknown. The entry originates in a study of OX40 agonist ivuxolimab in advanced cancers. Study results and limitations: The mean number of expanded clones was higher in CD8+ T cells than in CD4+.

Anyone with autoimmune disease history or systemic immunosuppression was excluded. TCRdb's table, derived via immunoSEQ multiplex PCR, lists solely in-frame clones and lacks some. The sample has over 95,000 clones, about 96% seen once; the top ten hold roughly 2%. The sequence came from an adult with an advanced solid tumor such as melanoma, head and neck, liver or kidney cancer. Sequenced material: CD4+ or CD8+ T cells sorted from blood, taken in a trial of the OX40 agonist ivuxolimab.

CDR3 amino acids: CASSPVGLADQETQYF. The CDR3 DNA is TGTGCCAGCAGCCCCGTGGGACTAGCGGACCAAGAGACCCAGTACTTC. V usage is TRBV7-3 and J usage is TRBJ2-5; 11 nucleotides match TRBD2. The CDR3 runs 16 residues. Losses at the gene ends were 5 bases for V and 0 bases for J; bases not matched to a gene: 5. Germline V CDR1 and CDR2: SGHTA, FQGTGA.